The 19 T cell receptor beta chains in this list originate from one sample, sequenced in a study of T-cell reconstitution after alpha-beta-depleted transplantation in children. Construction of the TCRbeta library involved unique molecular identifiers. MiXCR, run by TCRdb on the PCR reads, gives a single entry per CDR3 protein. This table has about 980,000 distinct CDR3 sequences, 25% to 30% appearing once. Sequenced material: PBMCs, mostly from graft donor cells, taken 360 days after TCRalphabeta/CD19-depleted stem cell transplant. Source of these receptors: a boy under two years old who had a stem cell transplant for SCID, so the T cells may come from the graft donor.

This clonotype was counted a few times. The chain carries TRBV15 and TRBJ2-7; 9 bases are a match to TRBD1. Germline V lookup: CDR1 LNHNV, CDR2 YYDKDF (reference sequence). The CDR3 is 15 residues long. The ends lost 5 bases at V and 4 bases at J; junction bases unmatched: 9. CDR3 sequence reads: CATSRKGQGTYEQYF. The CDR3 DNA reads as TGTGCCACCAGCCGAAAAGGACAGGGGACTTACGAGCAGTACTTC.

The chain uses TRBV30 and TRBJ1-1; perhaps TRBD1 as D (5 bases). Looked up from germline, CDR1 is GTSNPN and CDR2 is SVGIG (reference sequence). The V gene lost 8 bases and the J gene lost 1 base, with 17 bases spanning the gap. This CDR3 is 14 amino acids long. The CDR3 region is CAPRVGHRNTEAFF. The CDR3 nucleotides are TGTGCCCCGAGGGTTGGACACCGGAACACTGAAGCTTTCTTT.

The chain has TRBV20-1 and TRBJ2-1; D is perhaps TRBD2 (5 bases). Germline V gene sequence: CDR1 DFQATT, CDR2 SNEGSKA (reference sequence). This CDR3 has 14 residues. CDR3 sequence reads: CRPVGISSYNEQFF. In nucleotides, the CDR3 is TGCAGACCCGTCGGGATTAGCTCCTACAATGAGCAGTTCTTC.

The rearrangement uses TRBV12-3 or TRBV12-4 and TRBJ2-1; D ambiguous. V lost 4 bases, J lost 4 bases, and 11 bases lay in between. The CDR3 runs 14 residues. The CDR3 DNA sequence: TGTGCCAGCAGTTCCGGGCTAACTTACAATGAGCAGTTCTTC. This sequence encodes CASSSGLTYNEQFF.

This clonotype was observed a few times. The V gene is TRBV5-1, the J gene TRBJ2-2, with 9 nucleotides matching TRBD1. CDR1 SGHRS and CDR2 YFSETQ come from the germline V gene. This CDR3 contains 15 residues. V trimming: 4 bases; J trimming: 4 bases; junction bases outside the gene matches: 5. The CDR3 DNA reads TGCGCCAGCAGCCTCACGACAGGGGGCACCGGGGAGCTGTTTTTT. Its translation is CASSLTTGGTGELFF.

V gene TRBV4-1 combines with J gene TRBJ2-1, with D maybe TRBD1 (5 bases). Trimming cost V 1 base and J 3 bases, with 16 bases left between them. This CDR3 spans 17 amino acids. The V gene's germline CDR1 is MGHRA and CDR2 YSYEKL. CDR3 sequence (DNA): TGCGCCAGCAGCCAAGCTCAACGTAGGGGTGGCTACAATGAGCAGTTCTTC. Its protein is CASSQAQRRGGYNEQFF.

This sequence joins TRBV20-1 and TRBJ2-1, with 8 bases that match TRBD2. CDR1 is DFQATT, CDR2 SNEGSKA, per germline (reference sequence). There are 15 residues in the CDR3. V was pared by 1 base and J by 0 bases, with 2 bases of the junction left unmatched. CDR3 region: CSARGLASSYNEQFF. Written as DNA, the CDR3 is TGCAGTGCTAGAGGACTAGCGTCCTCCTACAATGAGCAGTTCTTC.

This chain links TRBV28 with TRBJ2-3; D tentatively fits TRBD1 or TRBD2 (5 bases each). The germline V gene encodes CDR1 MDHEN and CDR2 SYDVKM. CDR3 length: 12 amino acids. V lost 4 bases to trimming and J lost 7 bases, with 9 bases between them. The DNA for the CDR3 is TGTGCCAGCAGTTCGACGGGGCATACGCAGTATTTT. Translated: CASSSTGHTQYF.

This rearrangement joins TRBV4-1 to TRBJ1-6; a weak D match, TRBD1 (6 bases). Germline V lookup: CDR1 MGHRA, CDR2 YSYEKL. The CDR3 loop spans 19 amino acids. V was cut by 0 bases and J by 10 bases, with 25 bases left in between. The CDR3, as DNA: TGCGCCAGCAGCCAAGACCCACAGGAGTCCGGGGGCTCGCGGTCACCCCTCCACTTT. Amino acid sequence: CASSQDPQESGGSRSPLHF.

The rearrangement uses TRBV18 and TRBJ2-5; D uncertain. Trimming stripped 1 base from V and 1 base from J, with 4 bases between. This CDR3 spans 13 amino acids. Germline CDR1 and CDR2: KGHSH and LQKENI. DNA for the CDR3: TGTGCCAGCTCACCACTGGCCCAAGAGACCCAGTACTTC. Translating it yields CASSPLAQETQYF.

The chain has TRBV12-3 or TRBV12-4 and TRBJ2-5; D is undetermined. The CDR3 is made up of 14 amino acids. The germline V and J ends were trimmed by 3 bases and 2 bases, with 10 bases remaining between them. The CDR3 coding sequence is TGTGCCAGCAGTTTGACCAGCAAGCAAGAGACCCAGTACTTC. Translation: CASSLTSKQETQYF.

This chain uses TRBV20-1 with TRBJ2-1, with 8 nucleotides matching TRBD1. Germline CDR1 DFQATT, CDR2 SNEGSKA (reference sequence). The CDR3 runs to 14 residues. The V segment lost 0 bases and the J segment 5 bases; nucleotides outside the gene matches: 3. CDR3 sequence: CSARDGTGDNEQFF. The DNA for the CDR3 is TGCAGTGCTAGAGACGGGACAGGAGACAATGAGCAGTTCTTC.

This clonotype was counted a few times. This chain connects TRBV5-1 to TRBJ2-3, with 10 bases lining up with TRBD2. V was clipped by 2 bases and J by 4 bases; unmatched bases: 4. Germline CDR1 and CDR2: SGHRS and YFSETQ. This CDR3 has 15 amino acids. DNA of the CDR3: TGCGCCAGCAGCTTAGCGGGGGGGTCCCCAGATACGCAGTATTTT. This encodes CASSLAGGSPDTQYF.

This clonotype was detected once. The J gene is TRBJ2-2, the V gene TRBV7-3; D is uncertain. Trimming cost V 4 bases and J 1 base, with 13 bases left between them. The CDR3 sequence is 16 residues long. Germline CDR1 reads SGHTA; CDR2 reads FQGTGA. The CDR3, as DNA: TGTGCCAGCAGCTCCAAACGGGCCGGGAACACCGGGGAGCTGTTTTTT. It encodes CASSSKRAGNTGELFF.

The V and J genes are TRBV7-2 and TRBJ2-1; 11 bases line up with TRBD2. The junction had 1 base not matched to a gene; V was cut back by 0 bases and J by 6 bases. Germline values: CDR1 SGHTA, CDR2 FQGNSA. The CDR3 covers 15 residues. The CDR3 region is CASSLAGLAVNEQFF. DNA of the CDR3: TGTGCCAGCAGCTTAGCGGGACTAGCGGTCAATGAGCAGTTCTTC.

The chain couples TRBV3-1 to TRBJ2-2; D is perhaps TRBD2 (5 bases). Trimming shortened V by 5 bases and J by 9 bases, and 16 bases separated the two germline ends. The germline CDR1 and CDR2 sequences are LGHDT and YNNKEL (reference sequence). This CDR3 is 14 amino acids long. Written as DNA, the CDR3 is TGTGCCAGCAGCAAGAGCCTAGCCTTGTGGGAGCTGTTTTTT. Protein sequence: CASSKSLALWELFF. The full variable domain, in which reference TRBV3-1 and TRBJ2-2 provide the parts outside the CDR3, is DTAVSQTPKYLVTQMGNDKSIKCEQNLGHDTMYWYKQDSKKFLKIMFSYNNKELIINETVPNRFSPKSPDKAHLNLHINSLELGDSAVYFCASSKSLALWELFFGEGSRLTVL.

This chain joins TRBV12-3 or TRBV12-4 and TRBJ2-7, with TRBD2 matching 7 bases. Trimming at V came to 7 bases and at J to 7 bases, leaving 7 bases not matched to a gene. This CDR3 is built from 12 residues. In nucleotides, the CDR3 is TGTGCCAGCAACATGGGAGGGTCTGAGCAGTACTTC. Encoded protein: CASNMGGSEQYF.

This rearrangement joins TRBV7-9 to TRBJ2-7; no reliable D call. The germline V and J ends were trimmed by 0 bases and 5 bases, with 17 bases remaining between them. The germline V gene encodes CDR1 SEHNR and CDR2 FQNEAQ (reference sequence). This CDR3 contains 16 residues. For the CDR3, the DNA is TGTGCCAGCAGCTTAGCCGTGATGGCCAAGAAGGACGAGCAGTACTTC. Translation gives CASSLAVMAKKDEQYF.

This clonotype was seen a handful of times. The V call is TRBV5-1, the J call TRBJ2-3; 7 nucleotides align to TRBD1. V was pared by 4 bases and J by 3 bases, with 8 bases of the junction left unmatched. CDR1 is SGHRS, CDR2 YFSETQ, per germline. The CDR3 covers 15 residues. CDR3 nucleotides: TGCGCCAGCAGCCTGGGACAGCCTAGAACAGATACGCAGTATTTT. It translates to CASSLGQPRTDTQYF. Full variable domain (remainder filled in from reference TRBV5-1 and TRBJ2-3): KAGVTQTPRYLIKTRGQQVTLSCSPISGHRSVSWYQQTPGQGLQFLFEYFSETQRNKGNFPGRFSGRQFSNSRSEMNVSTLELGDSALYLCASSLGQPRTDTQYFGPGTRLTVL.